Here is one T cell receptor beta chain with its context. The sample is drawn from a study of OX40 agonist ivuxolimab in advanced cancers. Germline V CDR1 and CDR2: SGHRS, YFSETQ. The CDR3 consists of 15 residues. Trimming pared 3 bases from V and 2 bases from J, leaving 12 bases between. Profiled with immunoSEQ multiplex PCR; TCRdb holds only in-frame clones, not every one. The sample has 74,000 or so clones; approximately 85% are singletons. This sample comprised CD4+ or CD8+ T cells sorted from blood, obtained in a trial of the OX40 agonist ivuxolimab. The chain employs TRBV5-1 and TRBJ2-1, with D perhaps TRBD2 (6 bases). The clonotype originates from an adult with an advanced solid tumor such as melanoma, head and neck, liver or kidney cancer. CDR3 sequence (DNA): TGCGCCAGCAGCTGGACCGGGAGAACCTACAATGAGCAGTTCTTC. Protein sequence: CASSWTGRTYNEQFF.